A selection of T cell receptor beta chains follows, all from one sample in a study of regulatory T cells in long-lasting Graves disease. TCRdb reprocessed the multiplex PCR reads via MiXCR and lists one record per CDR3 protein. The sample holds 250,000 to 300,000 distinct CDR3 sequences; approximately 18% are singletons and the top ten take 13% to 15%. These sequences were also reported in another study, on T cells in Graves' hyperthyroidism and ophthalmopathy.

This material consisted of peripheral blood mononuclear cells (PBMCs), taken at new diagnosis, from a patient treated with antithyroid drugs. Receptors originate from a woman aged 25 to 39 with Graves disease. Both conserved end residues are part of each CDR3. D genes are given only for firm matches.

V gene	CDR3 length	J gene	D gene	CDR3 protein
TRBV20-1	11	TRBJ1-2	-	CSASAEYGYTF
TRBV3-1	12	TRBJ2-5	-	CASSQVSGTQYF
TRBV10-1	13	TRBJ1-2	TRBD1	CATATGQEDGYTF
TRBV20-1	13	TRBJ1-2	-	CSASGRRTYGYTF
TRBV3-1	13	TRBJ1-5	-	CASSHLDGQPQHF
TRBV15	15	TRBJ2-3	-	CATSRGRRATDTQYF
TRBV15	13	TRBJ2-2	-	CATSRDYTGELFF
TRBV4-2	17	TRBJ2-1	TRBD2	CASSQPRTSGSYNEQFF
TRBV29-1	12	TRBJ1-5	-	CSALTGGQPQHF
TRBV12-3/TRBV12-4	13	TRBJ1-6	-	CASSLGGVSPLHF
TRBV3-1	13	TRBJ2-3	-	CASSSGPGDTQYF
TRBV20-1	12	TRBJ1-2	-	CSASSGVGGYTF
TRBV29-1	12	TRBJ1-1	-	CSVDRWNTEAFF